The T cell receptor (beta chain) under discussion was sequenced for a study of technical replicates of blood from several donors. V shed 4 bases, J shed 9 bases, and the junction held 5 bases outside the gene matches. Looked up from germline, CDR1 is SGHDN and CDR2 is FVKESK. The CDR3 covers 13 residues. Sequencing used immunoSEQ multiplex PCR; TCRdb keeps in-frame clones, though not all of them. Of some 78,000 clones in the sample, 90% to 95% are singletons; the top ten hold approximately 0.37%. This chain joins TRBV14 and TRBJ2-1, with 8 bases matching TRBD1. Sequencing used T cells isolated from PBMCs. The TCR was taken from a human donor in good health. The CDR3: CASSPGQAGEQFF. DNA of the CDR3: TGTGCCAGCAGCCCGGGACAGGCGGGTGAGCAGTTCTTC. Complete variable domain (other parts from reference TRBV14 and TRBJ2-1): EAGVTQFPSHSVIEKGQTVTLRCDPISGHDNLYWYRRVMGKEIKFLLHFVKESKQDESGMPNNRFLAERTGGTYSTLKVQPAELEDSGVYFCASSPGQAGEQFFGPGTRLTVL.